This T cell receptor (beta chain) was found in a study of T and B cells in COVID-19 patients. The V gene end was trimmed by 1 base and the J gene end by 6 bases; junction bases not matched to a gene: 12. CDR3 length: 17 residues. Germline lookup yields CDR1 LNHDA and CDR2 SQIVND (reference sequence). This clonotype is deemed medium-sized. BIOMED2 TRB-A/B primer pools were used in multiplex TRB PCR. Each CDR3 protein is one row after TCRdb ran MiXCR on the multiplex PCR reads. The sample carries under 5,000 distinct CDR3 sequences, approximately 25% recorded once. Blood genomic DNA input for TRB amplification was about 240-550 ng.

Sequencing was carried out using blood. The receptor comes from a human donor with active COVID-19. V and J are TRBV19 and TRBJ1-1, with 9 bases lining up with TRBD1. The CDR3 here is CASSIAGQGAPGAEAFF. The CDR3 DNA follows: TGTGCCAGTAGTATAGCGGGACAGGGAGCCCCTGGTGCTGAAGCTTTCTTT.